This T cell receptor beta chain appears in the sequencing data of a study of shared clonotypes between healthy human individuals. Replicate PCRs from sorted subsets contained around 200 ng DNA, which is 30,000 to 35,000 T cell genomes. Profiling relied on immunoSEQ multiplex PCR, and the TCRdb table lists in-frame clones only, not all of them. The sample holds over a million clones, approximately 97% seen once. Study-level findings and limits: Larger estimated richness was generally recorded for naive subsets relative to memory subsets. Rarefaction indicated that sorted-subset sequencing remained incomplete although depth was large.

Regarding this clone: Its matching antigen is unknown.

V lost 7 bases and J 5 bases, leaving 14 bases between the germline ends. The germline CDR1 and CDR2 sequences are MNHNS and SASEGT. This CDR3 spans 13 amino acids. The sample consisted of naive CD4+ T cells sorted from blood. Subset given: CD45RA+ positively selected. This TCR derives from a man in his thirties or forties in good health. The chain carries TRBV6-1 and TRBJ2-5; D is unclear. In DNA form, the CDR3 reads TGTGCCAGCAAGGGCCAACCCGGGGAGACCCAGTACTTC. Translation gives CASKGQPGETQYF.